These 5 T cell receptor beta chains were all obtained from the same sample, sequenced in a study of T cells in Graves' hyperthyroidism and ophthalmopathy. The investigators amplified TCR beta CDR3 regions from RNA transcripts. The HTBI set primed first-round TCR CDR3 RT-PCR. TCRdb reprocessed the multiplex PCR reads via MiXCR and lists one record per CDR3 protein. The repertoire holds about 410,000 distinct CDR3 sequences, with roughly 14% as singletons. Sequencing was done on a sample of blood. The receptor source for this set is a man aged 18-30 years with Graves' ophthalmopathy.

This clonotype was counted ten times or more. This chain's CDR3 is CSATRDPTQYF. Written as DNA, the CDR3 is TGCAGTGCTACCAGGGACCCAACCCAGTACTTC. The chain links TRBV20-1 to TRBJ2-5; D possibly uses TRBD1 or TRBD2 (5 bases each). Germline V gene data show CDR1 as DFQATT and CDR2 as SNEGSKA (reference sequence). CDR3 length equals 11 residues. Between the trimmed V and J ends, which lost 4 bases and 8 bases, there was a span of 11 bases.

In this sample, this clonotype turned up many times. The CDR3 coding sequence is TGTGCCACCAGCAGAGATATTGCGGGGGGGTATGGCTACACCTTC. Translated, it gives CATSRDIAGGYGYTF. The genes are TRBV15 and TRBJ1-2; possibly TRBD1 for D (5 bases). This CDR3 has 15 residues. The V gene lost 0 bases and the J gene lost 5 bases, with 13 bases spanning the gap. Germline V lookup: CDR1 LNHNV, CDR2 YYDKDF (reference sequence).

To note about this clonotype: This may stem from a read error, because a much larger clone lies one nucleotide away. The CDR3 does not end in the conserved phenylalanine or tryptophan, so this is likely a read error. The V call is TRBV28, the J call TRBJ1-1; 7 positions agree with TRBD1. With 5 bases clipped from V and 1 base from J, the junction kept 4 bases outside the gene matches. Per the germline V gene, CDR1 is MDHEN and CDR2 is SYDVKM. This CDR3 comprises 14 residues. This CDR3 reads CASSTGTANTEAFL. Written as DNA, the CDR3 is TGTGCCAGCAGTACCGGGACAGCGAACACTGAAGCTTTCCTT.

Of note for this clonotype: Relative to the germline gene, one junction end is altered; a read error may explain this. The chain has TRBV5-6 and TRBJ2-7; tentatively, D is TRBD1 or TRBD2 (5 bases each). This CDR3 spans 14 amino acids. Germline CDR1 and CDR2: SGHDT and YYEEEE. The CDR3 is CTSSPRDQSYEQYF. The CDR3 DNA is TGTACCAGCAGCCCCCGGGACCAAAGCTACGAGCAGTACTTC.

The genes are TRBV15 and TRBJ2-6, with D hard to call. Germline CDR1 LNHNV, CDR2 YYDKDF (reference sequence). V was pared by 5 bases and J by 1 base, with 12 bases between. The CDR3 has 16 amino acids. CDR3 sequence (DNA): TGTGCCACCAGCGGCAGACTTAATTCTGGGGCCAACGTCCTGACTTTC. This sequence encodes CATSGRLNSGANVLTF.